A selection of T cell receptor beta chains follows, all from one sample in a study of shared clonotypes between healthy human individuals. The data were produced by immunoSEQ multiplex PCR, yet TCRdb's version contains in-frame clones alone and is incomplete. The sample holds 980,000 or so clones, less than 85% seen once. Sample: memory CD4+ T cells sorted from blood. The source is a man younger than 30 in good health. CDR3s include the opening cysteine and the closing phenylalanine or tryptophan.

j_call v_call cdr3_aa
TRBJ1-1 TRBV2 CASRVTEMNTEAFF
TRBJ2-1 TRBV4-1 CASSQDVGLGTEQFF
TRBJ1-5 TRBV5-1 CASSLEPRGQPQHF
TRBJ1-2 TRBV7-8 CASSVGGAGKYGYTF
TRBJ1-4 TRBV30 CAWSVIGPAEKLFF
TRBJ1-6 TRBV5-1 CASSLGPDNSPLHF
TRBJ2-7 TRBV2 CASSGDSKEYF
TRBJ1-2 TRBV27 CASSWSPGTGNGYTF
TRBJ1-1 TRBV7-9 CASSHEGPEAFF
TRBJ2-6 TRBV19 CASTLTGANVLTF
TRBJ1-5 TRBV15 CATGRGGYQPQHF
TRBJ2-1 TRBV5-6 CASSTLPGLAGYNEQFF
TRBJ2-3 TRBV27 CASSLQRSTDTQYF
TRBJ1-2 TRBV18 CASSRGPAPVDGYTF
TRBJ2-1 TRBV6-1 CASSEERGGVSSYNEQFF
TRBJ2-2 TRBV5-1 CASSSWRNTGELFF
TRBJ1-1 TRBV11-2 CASSLRENTEAFF
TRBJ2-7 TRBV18 CASSPGDYEQYF
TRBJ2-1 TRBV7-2 CASSPTSQYRNEQFF
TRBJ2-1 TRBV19 CASKTSGDYNEQFF
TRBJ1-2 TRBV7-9 CASSPPGQGKGYTF
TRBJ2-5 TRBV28 CASSSPGAATRETQYF
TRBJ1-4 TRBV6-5 CASSKSYSGEKLFF
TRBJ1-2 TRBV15 CATSRGKFGQGNGYTF
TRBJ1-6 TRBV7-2 CASSFGAGVNSPLHF
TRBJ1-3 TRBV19 CASADGTLTLRNTIYF
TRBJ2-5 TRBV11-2 CASSFGLQETQYF
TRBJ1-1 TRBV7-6 CASSLNSVRETVNTEAFF
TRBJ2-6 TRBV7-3 CASSLNSGANVLTF
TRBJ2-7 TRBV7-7 CASSSDGSYRQYF
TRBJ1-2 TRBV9 CASSVGPNYGYTF
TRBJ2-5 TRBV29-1 CSVGAVETQYF
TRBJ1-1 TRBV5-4 CASTRRGNLNTEAFF
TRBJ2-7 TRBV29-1 CSVVTRVSSYEQYF
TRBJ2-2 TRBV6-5 CASSRAGGNTGELFF
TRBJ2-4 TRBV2 CASSNGGVKNIQYF
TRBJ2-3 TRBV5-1 CASSLERFTDTQYF
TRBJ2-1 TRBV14 CASSQDWSGGEQFF
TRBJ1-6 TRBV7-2 CASRDGQGRGNSPLHF
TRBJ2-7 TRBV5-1 CASSLGIAGVYEQYF
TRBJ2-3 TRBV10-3 CAISVGDTQYF
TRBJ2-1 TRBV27 CASSEGWTERGQRGNEQFF
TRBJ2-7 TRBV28 CASNRGGVYEQYF
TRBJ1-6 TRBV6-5 CASSDGLYNSPLHF
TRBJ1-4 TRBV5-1 CASAPGQLTEKLFF
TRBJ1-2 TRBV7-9 CASSSGPYPHTF
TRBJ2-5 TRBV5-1 CASSLRASRETQYF
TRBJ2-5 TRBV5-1 CASSLVSSGALGETQYF
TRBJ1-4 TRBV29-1 CSVSQGGEKLFF
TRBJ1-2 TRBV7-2 CASSFNRQGVGGYTF
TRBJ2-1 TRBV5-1 CATKSGLAGAPSYNEQFF
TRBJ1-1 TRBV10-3 CAISEKTAGRAEAFF
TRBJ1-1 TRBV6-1 CASSVRVTEAFF